This TCR beta chain was obtained from a study of T cells in Graves' hyperthyroidism and ophthalmopathy. Study details: Initial diagnosis, before any treatment, was when peripheral blood was collected.

The source material, RNA transcripts, was used to amplify TCR beta CDR3 regions. When the TCR CDR3 underwent first-round RT-PCR, the HTBI primer set was used. TCRdb recomputed calls from the multiplex PCR reads with MiXCR, one row per CDR3 protein. This sample has some 600,000 distinct CDR3 sequences, with 11% to 15% found just once. The CDR3 contains 14 residues. The germline V gene has CDR1 SGHTA and CDR2 FQGNSA. V was shortened by 7 bases and J by 5 bases, with 17 bases between the two germline ends. The diagnostic basis comprised clinical symptoms, serum thyroxine and TRAb, thyroid ultrasound and orbital computed tomography.

The TCR comes from a woman in her 30s with Graves' hyperthyroidism that later progressed to Graves' ophthalmopathy. V gene TRBV7-2 combines with J gene TRBJ2-5; a possible D gene is TRBD2 (6 bases). Sample: blood. The CDR3 spells CASILTSPGETQYF. As DNA, the CDR3 is TGTGCCAGCATCCTAACTAGCCCGGGGGAGACCCAGTACTTC.